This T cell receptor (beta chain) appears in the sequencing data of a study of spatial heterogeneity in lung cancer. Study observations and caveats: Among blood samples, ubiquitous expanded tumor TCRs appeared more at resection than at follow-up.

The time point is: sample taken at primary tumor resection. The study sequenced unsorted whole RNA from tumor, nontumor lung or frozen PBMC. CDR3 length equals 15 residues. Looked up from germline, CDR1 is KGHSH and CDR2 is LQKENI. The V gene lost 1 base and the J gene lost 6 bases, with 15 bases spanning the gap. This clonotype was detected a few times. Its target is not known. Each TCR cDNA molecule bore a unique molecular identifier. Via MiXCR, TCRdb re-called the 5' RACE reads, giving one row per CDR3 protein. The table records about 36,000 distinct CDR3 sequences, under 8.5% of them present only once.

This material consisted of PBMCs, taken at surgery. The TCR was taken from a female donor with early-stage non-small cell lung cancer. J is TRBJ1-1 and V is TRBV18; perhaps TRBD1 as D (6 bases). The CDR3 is CASSPLRTDQSEAFF. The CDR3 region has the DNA TGTGCCAGCTCACCACTAAGGACAGACCAATCTGAAGCTTTCTTT.